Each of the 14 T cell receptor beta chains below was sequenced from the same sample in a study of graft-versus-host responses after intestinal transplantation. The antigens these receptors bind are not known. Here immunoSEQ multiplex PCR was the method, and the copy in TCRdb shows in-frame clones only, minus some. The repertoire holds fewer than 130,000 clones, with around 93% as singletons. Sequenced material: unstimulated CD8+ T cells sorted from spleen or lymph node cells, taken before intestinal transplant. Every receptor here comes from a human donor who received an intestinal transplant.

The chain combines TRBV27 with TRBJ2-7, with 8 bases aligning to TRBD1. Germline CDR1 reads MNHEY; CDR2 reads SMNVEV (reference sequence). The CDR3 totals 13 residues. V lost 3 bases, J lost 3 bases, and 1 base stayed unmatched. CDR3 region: CASSLGTGYEQYF. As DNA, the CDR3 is TGTGCCAGCAGTTTGGGGACAGGCTACGAGCAGTACTTC.

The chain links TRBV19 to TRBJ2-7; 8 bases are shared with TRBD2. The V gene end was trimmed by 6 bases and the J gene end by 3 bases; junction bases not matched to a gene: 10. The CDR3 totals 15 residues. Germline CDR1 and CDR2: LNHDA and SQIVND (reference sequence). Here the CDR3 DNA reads TGTGCCAGTAGCCCCTCGCTTAGCGGGAACTACGAGCAGTACTTC. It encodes CASSPSLSGNYEQYF.

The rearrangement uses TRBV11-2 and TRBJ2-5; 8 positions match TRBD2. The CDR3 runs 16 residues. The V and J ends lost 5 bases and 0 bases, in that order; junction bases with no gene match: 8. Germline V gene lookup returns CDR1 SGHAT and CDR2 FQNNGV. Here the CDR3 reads CASSPIAGRDQETQYF. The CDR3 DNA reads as TGTGCCAGCAGCCCTATAGCGGGAAGGGACCAAGAGACCCAGTACTTC.

CDR3 sequence reads: CATSGGNEQYF. DNA of the CDR3: TGTGCCACCTCAGGGGGAAACGAGCAGTACTTC. The chain joins TRBV25-1 to TRBJ2-7; 7 nucleotides align to TRBD1. The V gene's germline CDR1 is MGHDK and CDR2 SYGVNS. The CDR3 spans 11 residues. V was pared by 10 bases and J by 5 bases, with 5 bases of the junction left unmatched.

The CDR3 loop is CASSLEPQNYYEQYF. In DNA, the CDR3 is TGTGCCAGCAGCCTTGAGCCCCAGAACTACTACGAGCAGTACTTC. The V gene is TRBV7-6, the J gene TRBJ2-7; D is ambiguous. CDR3 length: 15 residues. V was pared by 5 bases and J by 3 bases, with 17 bases between. Germline loops: CDR1 SGHVS, CDR2 FNYEAQ.

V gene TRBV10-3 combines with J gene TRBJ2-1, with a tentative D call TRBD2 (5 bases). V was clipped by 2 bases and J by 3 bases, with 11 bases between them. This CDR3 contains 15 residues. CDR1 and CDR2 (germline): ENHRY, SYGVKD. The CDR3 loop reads CAISETISGYNEQFF. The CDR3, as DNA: TGTGCCATCAGTGAGACAATCAGCGGCTACAATGAGCAGTTCTTC.

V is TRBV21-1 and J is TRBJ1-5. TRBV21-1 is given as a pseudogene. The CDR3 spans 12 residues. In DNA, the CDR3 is TGTGCCAGCACCGGGGGTCATCAGCCCCAGCATTTT. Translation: CASTGGHQPQHF.

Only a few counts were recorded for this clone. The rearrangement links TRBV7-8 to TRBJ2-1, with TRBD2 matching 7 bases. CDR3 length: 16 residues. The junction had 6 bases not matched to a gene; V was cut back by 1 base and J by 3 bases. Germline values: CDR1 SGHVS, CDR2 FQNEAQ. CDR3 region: CASSLVGGTNYNEQFF. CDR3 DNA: TGTGCCAGCAGCTTAGTTGGAGGGACTAACTACAATGAGCAGTTCTTC. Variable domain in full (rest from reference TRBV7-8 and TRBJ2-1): GAGVSQSPRYKVAKRGQDVALRCDPISGHVSLFWYQQALGQGPEFLTYFQNEAQLDKSGLPSDRFFAERPEGSVSTLKIQRTQQEDSAVYLCASSLVGGTNYNEQFFGPGTRLTVL.

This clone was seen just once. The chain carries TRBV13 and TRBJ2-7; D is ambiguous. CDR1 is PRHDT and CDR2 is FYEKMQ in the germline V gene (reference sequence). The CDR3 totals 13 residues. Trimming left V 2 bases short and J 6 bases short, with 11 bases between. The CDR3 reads CASSLKPPREQYF. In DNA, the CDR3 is TGTGCCAGCAGCTTAAAACCCCCCCGCGAGCAGTACTTC.

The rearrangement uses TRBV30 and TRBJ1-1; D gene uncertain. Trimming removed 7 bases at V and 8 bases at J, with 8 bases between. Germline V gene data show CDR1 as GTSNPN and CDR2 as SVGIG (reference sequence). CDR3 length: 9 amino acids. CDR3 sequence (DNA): TGTGCCTTCGAACCCGAAGCTTTCTTT. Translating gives CAFEPEAFF.

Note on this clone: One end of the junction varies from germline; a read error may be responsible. The CDR3 reads CASSLGANYDYTF. DNA of the CDR3: TGTGCCAGCAGCCTAGGAGCTAACTATGACTACACCTTC. The chain joins TRBV27 to TRBJ1-2; D is unresolved. Germline CDR1 reads MNHEY; CDR2 reads SMNVEV (reference sequence). This CDR3 has 13 amino acids.

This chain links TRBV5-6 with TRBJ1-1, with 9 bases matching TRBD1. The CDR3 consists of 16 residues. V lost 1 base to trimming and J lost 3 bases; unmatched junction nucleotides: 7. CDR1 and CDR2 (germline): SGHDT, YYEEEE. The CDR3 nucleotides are TGTGCCAGCAGCTTGAGGACAGGGGCGGGTTACACTGAAGCTTTCTTT. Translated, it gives CASSLRTGAGYTEAFF.

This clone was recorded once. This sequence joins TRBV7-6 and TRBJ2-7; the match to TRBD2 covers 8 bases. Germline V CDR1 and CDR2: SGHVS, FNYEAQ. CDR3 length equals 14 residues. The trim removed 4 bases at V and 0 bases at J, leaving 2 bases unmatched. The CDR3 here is CASSSGGASYEQYF. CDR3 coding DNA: TGTGCCAGCAGCTCGGGGGGGGCCTCCTACGAGCAGTACTTC.

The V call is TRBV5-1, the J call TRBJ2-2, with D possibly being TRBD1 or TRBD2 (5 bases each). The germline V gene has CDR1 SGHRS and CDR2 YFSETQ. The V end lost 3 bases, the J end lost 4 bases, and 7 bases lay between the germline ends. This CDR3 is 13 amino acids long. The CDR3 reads CASSWDGTGELFF. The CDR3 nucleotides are TGCGCCAGCAGCTGGGACGGCACCGGGGAGCTGTTTTTT.